The present T cell receptor (beta chain) was sequenced within a study of T cells in Graves' hyperthyroidism and ophthalmopathy. Regions amplified from RNA transcripts were the TCR beta CDR3 regions. TCR CDR3 underwent first-round RT-PCR with the HTBI primer set. TCRdb called the multiplex PCR reads again in MiXCR, with one record for every CDR3 protein. The sample lists a few hundred thousand distinct CDR3 sequences, roughly 45% seen once, with 44% in the top ten. At least ten counts were recorded for this clonotype. Its target is not known. V lost 5 bases to trimming and J lost 5 bases; unmatched junction nucleotides: 9. The CDR3 totals 15 residues. In germline, CDR1 is MNHEY, CDR2 SVGAGI. Study-wide results and caveats: Stable hyperthyroidism and ophthalmopathy were separated using 13 V-J signatures. Blood shared most expanded thyroid clonotypes above 0.001.

The V and J genes are TRBV6-5 and TRBJ1-1, with TRBD1 matching over 9 bases. This clonotype originated in an adult woman with Graves' disease, either hyperthyroidism or ophthalmopathy (not recorded which). The material sequenced was peripheral blood or thyroid tissue (not recorded which). The CDR3 here is CASSRGGQGGTEAFF. CDR3 DNA: TGTGCCAGCAGTCGCGGGGGACAGGGAGGAACTGAAGCTTTCTTT.